This TCR beta chain was profiled in a study of blood T cell repertoires in COVID-19. Study-wide context: Both acute and convalescent COVID-19 samples were obtained from the United States, Italy and Spain. Sources were T cells, B-cell-depleted T cells, or PBMCs; the material itself was cDNA or gDNA.

Original processing notes: Amplifying reference gene primers gave estimates of nucleated cell counts. Here immunoSEQ multiplex PCR was the method, and the copy in TCRdb shows in-frame clones only, minus some. The V and J calls and clone size are taken from that table; D and trimming were inferred from the DNA. The sample lists about 72,000 clones, 85% occurring once. This CDR3 contains 16 residues. The trim removed 2 bases at V and 6 bases at J, leaving 6 bases unmatched. Germline assignment: CDR1 SGHRS and CDR2 YFSETQ. The origin of this receptor is an elderly woman with active or convalescent COVID-19. This chain joins TRBV5-1 and TRBJ1-4; 11 bases match TRBD1. The sequencing sample was made of peripheral blood. This chain's CDR3 is CASSLAPGQGDEKLFF. CDR3 nucleotides: TGCGCCAGCAGCTTAGCGCCGGGACAGGGGGATGAAAAACTGTTTTTT.